The source of this T cell receptor beta chain is a study of blood T cell repertoires in COVID-19. Study information: Samples came from the United States, Italy and Spain, spanning acute and convalescent COVID-19. From T cells, B-cell-depleted T cells, or PBMCs came the material, which was cDNA or gDNA.

The CDR3 is made up of 14 amino acids. The germline V gene encodes CDR1 ENHRY and CDR2 SYGVKD. The V end lost 3 bases, the J end lost 9 bases, and 15 bases lay between the germline ends. Repertoires were generated with immunoSEQ multiplex PCR, while TCRdb's copy carries only in-frame clones and drops some. This sample has some 130,000 clones, with approximately 88% found just once. The gene calls are TRBV10-3 and TRBJ1-5, with unresolved D. The sequence was obtained from a man between 45 and 60 years old with acute or convalescent COVID-19. The sequenced sample was peripheral blood. This chain's CDR3 is CAISEGGTSGPQHF. For the CDR3, the DNA is TGTGCCATCAGTGAAGGCGGAACCTCTGGGCCCCAGCATTTT.